These 9 T cell receptor beta chains came from one sample sequenced in a study of beta chain features in type 1 diabetes. Expressed TCRB transcripts were sequenced, since all the RNA that had been isolated was reverse transcribed. Assay: immunoSEQ multiplex PCR; the TCRdb copy retains only in-frame clones and omits some. The table includes fewer than 900,000 clones, about a sixth detected once. The sequencing input was naive CD4+ T cells from blood. The receptors were gathered from a woman under 30 in good health.

This clone has just a few counts. The rearrangement links TRBV6-5 to TRBJ1-1; D gene ambiguous. This CDR3 spans 14 amino acids. The V end was cut by 4 bases, the J end by 2 bases, with 11 bases between. Germline CDR1 and CDR2: MNHEY and SVGAGI. CDR3 amino acids: CASSSAVFNTEAFF. CDR3 DNA: TGTGCCAGCAGTTCGGCGGTTTTCAACACTGAAGCTTTCTTT.

V and J are TRBV7-2 and TRBJ1-2, with D possibly TRBD1 on 5 matching bases. This CDR3 is built from 15 residues. V lost 3 bases and J lost 5, with 16 bases in between. The germline V gene has CDR1 SGHTA and CDR2 FQGNSA. The CDR3: CASSFSRGQLYGYTF. DNA for the CDR3: TGTGCCAGCAGCTTCTCCCGGGGCCAACTATATGGCTACACCTTC.

This clone was seen a few times. The genes are TRBV28 and TRBJ2-7, with D perhaps TRBD1 or TRBD2 (5 bases each). This CDR3 region has 14 residues. The V end was cut by 4 bases, the J end by 5 bases, with 15 bases between. Germline CDR1 and CDR2: MDHEN and SYDVKM. This chain's CDR3 is CASSSPSGLNEQYF. The CDR3 DNA reads as TGTGCCAGCAGTTCCCCCTCGGGGCTAAACGAGCAGTACTTC.

The sample holds a few counts of this clone. The rearrangement uses TRBV4-2 and TRBJ1-5; D uncertain. The germline V gene has CDR1 LGHNA and CDR2 YNFKEQ. V was clipped by 5 bases and J by 7 bases, with 12 bases between them. The CDR3 is 13 residues long. Here the CDR3 DNA reads TGTGCCAGCAGCGGCCCACTTGGGCAGCCCCAGCATTTT. Translating gives CASSGPLGQPQHF.

The rearrangement links TRBV19 to TRBJ2-1; D is ambiguous. Germline-derived CDR1 and CDR2 are LNHDA and SQIVND (reference sequence). This CDR3 comprises 15 residues. V gave up 4 bases and J gave up 5 bases, with 15 bases separating them. Here the CDR3 reads CASSTHHGRNNEQFF. The CDR3 DNA is TGTGCCAGTAGTACCCACCACGGACGCAACAATGAGCAGTTCTTC.

The chain links TRBV9 to TRBJ2-5, with D unresolved. V was pared by 2 bases and J by 2 bases, with 13 bases between. CDR3 size: 15 residues. The germline V gene has CDR1 SGDLS and CDR2 YYNGEE. The CDR3, as DNA: TGTGCCAGCAGCGTTAATGCCGAAAGTCAAGAGACCCAGTACTTC. This codes for CASSVNAESQETQYF.

V is TRBV7-2 and J is TRBJ1-5; D ambiguous. The CDR3 consists of 13 residues. V was shortened by 5 bases and J by 5 bases, with 10 bases between the two germline ends. Germline V gene sequence: CDR1 SGHTA, CDR2 FQGNSA. DNA for the CDR3: TGTGCCAGCAGCCTCGAGTTATATCAGCCCCAGCATTTT. Translation: CASSLELYQPQHF.

This clone was observed a few times. Other DNA variants within this sample encode the same CDR3. This chain uses TRBV20-1 with TRBJ2-7; the D is unclear. Between the trimmed V and J ends, which lost 6 bases and 0 bases, there was a span of 6 bases. The V gene's germline CDR1 is DFQATT and CDR2 SNEGSKA (reference sequence). This CDR3 comprises 11 residues. The CDR3 spells CSAQNSYEQYF. In DNA form, the CDR3 reads TGCAGTGCCCAAAACTCCTACGAGCAGTACTTC.

The rearrangement links TRBV28 to TRBJ1-3, with D unclear. V gave up 5 bases and J gave up 2 bases, with 19 bases separating them. CDR3 length: 17 residues. Germline CDR1 MDHEN, CDR2 SYDVKM. CDR3 DNA sequence: TGTGCCAGCAGTCTACGTTATCGCGGGAGGACTGGAAACACCATATATTTT. This gives the protein CASSLRYRGRTGNTIYF. Complete variable domain (other parts from reference TRBV28 and TRBJ1-3): DVKVTQSSRYLVKRTGEKVFLECVQDMDHENMFWYRQDPGLGLRLIYFSYDVKMKEKGDIPEGYSVSREKKERFSLILESASTNQTSMYLCASSLRYRGRTGNTIYFGEGSWLTVV.